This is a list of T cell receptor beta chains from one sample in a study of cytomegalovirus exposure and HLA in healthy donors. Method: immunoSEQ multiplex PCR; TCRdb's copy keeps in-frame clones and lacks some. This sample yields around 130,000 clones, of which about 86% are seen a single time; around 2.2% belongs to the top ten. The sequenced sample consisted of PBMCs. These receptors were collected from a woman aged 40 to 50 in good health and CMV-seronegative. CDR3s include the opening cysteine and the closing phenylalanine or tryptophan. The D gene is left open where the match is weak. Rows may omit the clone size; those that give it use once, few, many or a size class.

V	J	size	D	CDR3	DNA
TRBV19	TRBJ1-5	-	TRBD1	CASSITGQGEVQPQHF	TGTGCCAGTAGTATAACCGGACAGGGGGAGGTTCAGCCCCAGCATTTT
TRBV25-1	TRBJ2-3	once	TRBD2	CASSDWTSGGQDTQYF	TGTGCCAGCAGCGACTGGACTAGCGGGGGCCAAGATACGCAGTATTTT
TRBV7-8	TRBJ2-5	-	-	CASSRWEAEETQYF	TGTGCCAGCAGCCGTTGGGAGGCCGAAGAGACCCAGTACTTC
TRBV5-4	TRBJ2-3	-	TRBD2	CASSLGLAGAGTDTQYF	TGTGCCAGCAGCTTGGGCCTAGCGGGAGCTGGCACAGATACGCAGTATTTT
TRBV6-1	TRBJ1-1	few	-	CASTPGPRETEAFF	TGTGCCAGCACCCCGGGCCCTAGGGAGACTGAAGCTTTCTTT
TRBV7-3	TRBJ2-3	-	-	CASSPLPSTDTQYF	TGTGCCAGCAGCCCCCTCCCCAGCACAGATACGCAGTATTTT
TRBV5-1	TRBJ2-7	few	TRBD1	CASSQGQGYYEQYF	TGCGCCAGCAGCCAAGGACAGGGTTACTACGAGCAGTACTTC
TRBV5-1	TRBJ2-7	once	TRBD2	CASRTGTSKFHEQYF	TGCGCCAGCAGAACCGGGACTAGCAAATTTCACGAGCAGTACTTC
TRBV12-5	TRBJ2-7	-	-	CASGPGSLSYEQYF	TGTGCTAGTGGTCCTGGCTCCCTCAGCTACGAGCAGTACTTC
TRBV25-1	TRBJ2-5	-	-	CASSVRGSQETQYF	TGTGCCAGCAGTGTTAGGGGGAGCCAAGAGACCCAGTACTTC
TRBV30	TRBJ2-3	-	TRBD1	CAWSTDRGTDTQYF	TGTGCCTGGAGTACGGACAGGGGCACAGATACGCAGTATTTT
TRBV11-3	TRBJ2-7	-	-	CASSLERAGASYEQYF	TGTGCCAGCAGCCTCGAGCGGGCGGGGGCGTCCTACGAGCAGTACTTC
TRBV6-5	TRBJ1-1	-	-	CASSLPGAEAFF	TGTGCCAGCAGTTTACCGGGAGCTGAAGCTTTCTTT
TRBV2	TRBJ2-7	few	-	CASSQGAYEQYF	TGTGCCAGCAGCCAGGGCGCCTACGAGCAGTACTTC
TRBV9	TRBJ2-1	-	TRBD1	CASSLTGVKTAYNEQFF	TGTGCCAGCAGCCTGACAGGGGTAAAAACCGCCTACAATGAGCAGTTCTTC
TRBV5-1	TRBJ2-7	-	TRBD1	CASSSTGTGSYEQYF	TGCGCCAGCAGCTCCACCGGGACAGGGAGCTACGAGCAGTACTTC
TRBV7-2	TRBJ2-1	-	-	CASSYSSSGEQFF	TGTGCCAGCAGCTACTCTAGTAGTGGTGAGCAGTTCTTC
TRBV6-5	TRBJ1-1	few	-	CASSYSRRNTEAFF	TGTGCCAGCAGTTACTCGAGGAGGAACACTGAAGCTTTCTTT
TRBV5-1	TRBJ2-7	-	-	CASSLKVQAPSYEQYF	TGCGCCAGCAGCTTGAAGGTCCAGGCCCCCTCCTACGAGCAGTACTTC
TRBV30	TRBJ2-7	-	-	CAWSVAGYEQYF	TGTGCCTGGAGTGTGGCGGGCTACGAGCAGTACTTC
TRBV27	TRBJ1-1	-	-	CASSLLGGRNTEAFF	TGTGCCAGCAGTTTACTAGGGGGACGGAACACTGAAGCTTTCTTT
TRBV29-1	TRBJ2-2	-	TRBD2	CSVEKRGGRTGELFF	TGCAGCGTTGAAAAGCGGGGGGGCCGCACCGGGGAGCTGTTTTTT
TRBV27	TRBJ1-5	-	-	CASSLSATNQPQHF	TGTGCCAGCAGTTTATCAGCTACCAATCAGCCCCAGCATTTT
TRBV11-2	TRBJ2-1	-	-	CAVGWTTYNEQFF	TGTGCCGTTGGTTGGACTACATACAATGAGCAGTTCTTC
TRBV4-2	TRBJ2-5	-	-	CASSQTQTSATLTQYF	TGTGCCAGCAGCCAAACGCAAACTTCCGCCACCCTTACCCAGTACTTC
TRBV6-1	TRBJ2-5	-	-	CASWREGGFQETQYF	TGTGCCAGCTGGAGGGAGGGGGGATTTCAAGAGACCCAGTACTTC
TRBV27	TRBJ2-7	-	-	CASSLIGKTLTYEQYF	TGTGCCAGCAGTTTAATCGGGAAGACCTTAACCTACGAGCAGTACTTC
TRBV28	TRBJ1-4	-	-	CASSLLREEDEKLFF	TGTGCCAGCAGTTTATTGAGGGAAGAGGATGAAAAACTGTTTTTT
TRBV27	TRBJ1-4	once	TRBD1	CASSIDRAREKLFF	TGTGCCAGCTCCATCGACAGGGCTAGAGAAAAACTGTTTTTT
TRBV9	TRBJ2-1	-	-	CASSVPGRYNEQFF	TGTGCCAGCAGCGTCCCGGGTAGGTACAATGAGCAGTTCTTC
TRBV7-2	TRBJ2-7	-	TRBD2	CASSPYGLAGGSEQYF	TGTGCCAGCAGCCCGTACGGACTAGCGGGAGGGAGTGAGCAGTACTTC
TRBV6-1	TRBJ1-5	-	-	CASSEAGRNQPQHF	TGTGCCAGCAGTGAAGCCGGGAGAAATCAGCCCCAGCATTTT
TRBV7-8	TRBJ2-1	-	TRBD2	CASSSAGAAWNEQFF	TGTGCCAGCAGCTCAGCGGGGGCGGCGTGGAATGAGCAGTTCTTC
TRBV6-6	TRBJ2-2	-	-	CASSKQDSTGELFF	TGTGCCAGCAGCAAACAGGATTCCACCGGGGAGCTGTTTTTT
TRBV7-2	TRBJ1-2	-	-	CASSLGPDYGYTF	TGTGCCAGCAGCTTAGGTCCGGACTATGGCTACACCTTC
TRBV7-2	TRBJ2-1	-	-	CASSLGGPSYNEQFF	TGTGCCAGCAGCTTAGGGGGCCCCTCCTACAATGAGCAGTTCTTC
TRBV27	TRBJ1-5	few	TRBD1	CARTGPASPQHF	TGTGCCAGGACAGGGCCCGCATCGCCCCAGCATTTT
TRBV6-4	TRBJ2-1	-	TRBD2	CASSDFAGGSYNEQFF	TGTGCCAGCAGTGACTTCGCGGGGGGCTCCTACAATGAGCAGTTCTTC
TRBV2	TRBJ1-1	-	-	CASIKEGVNTEAFF	TGTGCCAGCATTAAAGAGGGGGTGAACACTGAAGCTTTCTTT
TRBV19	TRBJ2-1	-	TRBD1	CASRLWDRGMEFF	TGTGCCAGTAGGCTTTGGGACAGGGGAATGGAGTTCTTC
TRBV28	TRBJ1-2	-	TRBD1	CASSRTGIGYTF	TGTGCCAGCAGTAGGACAGGGATTGGCTACACCTTC